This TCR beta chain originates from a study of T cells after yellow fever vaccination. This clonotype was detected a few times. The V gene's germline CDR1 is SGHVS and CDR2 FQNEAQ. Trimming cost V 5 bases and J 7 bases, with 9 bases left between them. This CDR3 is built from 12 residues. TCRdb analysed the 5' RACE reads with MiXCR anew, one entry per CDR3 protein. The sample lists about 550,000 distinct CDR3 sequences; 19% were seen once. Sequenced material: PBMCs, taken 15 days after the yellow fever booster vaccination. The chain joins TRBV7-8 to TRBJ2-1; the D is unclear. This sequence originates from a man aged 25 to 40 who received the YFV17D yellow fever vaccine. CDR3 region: CASSAPPNEQFF. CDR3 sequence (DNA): TGTGCCAGCAGCGCCCCCCCTAATGAGCAGTTCTTC.